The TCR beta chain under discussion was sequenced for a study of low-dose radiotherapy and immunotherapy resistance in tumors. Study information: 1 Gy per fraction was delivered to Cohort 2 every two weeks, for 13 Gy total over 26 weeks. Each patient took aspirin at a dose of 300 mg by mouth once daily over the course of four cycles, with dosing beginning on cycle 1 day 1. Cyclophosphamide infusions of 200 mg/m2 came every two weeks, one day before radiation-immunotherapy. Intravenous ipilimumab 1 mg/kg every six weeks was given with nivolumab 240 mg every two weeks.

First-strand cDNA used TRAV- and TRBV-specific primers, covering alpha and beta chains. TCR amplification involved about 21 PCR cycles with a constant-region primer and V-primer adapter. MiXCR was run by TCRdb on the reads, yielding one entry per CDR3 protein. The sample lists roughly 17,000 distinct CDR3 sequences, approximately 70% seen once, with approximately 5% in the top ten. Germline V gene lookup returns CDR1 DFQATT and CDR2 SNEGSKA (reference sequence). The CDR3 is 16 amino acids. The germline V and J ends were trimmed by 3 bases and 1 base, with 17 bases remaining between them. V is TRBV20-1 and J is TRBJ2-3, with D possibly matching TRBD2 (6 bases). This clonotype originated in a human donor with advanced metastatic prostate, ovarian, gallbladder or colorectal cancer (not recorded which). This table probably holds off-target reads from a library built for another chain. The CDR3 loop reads CSASSNDWGGTDTQYF. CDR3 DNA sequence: TGCAGTGCTAGCTCCAACGATTGGGGGGGCACAGATACGCAGTATTTT.